This TCR beta chain was sequenced during a study of T cell clonality in common variable immunodeficiency. This clone has a handful of counts. The antigen is undetermined. Assay used: immunoSEQ multiplex PCR; TCRdb lists only in-frame clones, some missing. Listed for the sample are over 30,000 clones, none seen a single time. Study-level results: Patient heterogeneity in the CVID cohort limited correlations between repertoire features and clinical complications. Common variable immunodeficiency TCR beta sequences reportedly had fewer deletions and N-nucleotide insertions.

Sequenced: peripheral blood mononuclear cells. The clonotype originates from a human donor with common variable immunodeficiency.

CDR3 sequence reads: CASSIGDSTTEAFF. CDR3 bases read: TGTGCCAGTAGTATAGGGGACAGTACCACTGAA. The rearrangement links TRBV19 to TRBJ1-1, with 7 bases lining up with TRBD1. The read gets to within 3 residues of the CDR3 end, and the germline J gene fills in the rest. Germline loops: CDR1 LNHDA, CDR2 SQIVND (reference sequence). The length of the CDR3 is 14 residues. V trimming: 1 base; J trimming: 4 bases; junction bases outside the gene matches: 3.